These 2 T cell receptor beta chains were sequenced from one sample in a study of blood T cell repertoires in COVID-19. Only in-frame clones appear in the TCRdb table, and some are missing; sequencing was by immunoSEQ multiplex PCR. The table shows about 170,000 clones, with approximately 85% occurring only once. Specimen: peripheral blood. The receptors originated from a man aged 35-49 years who had recovered from COVID-19.

Details on this clone: Other DNA sequences of this sample code for an identical CDR3. The chain couples TRBV7-2 to TRBJ2-5; 7 positions match TRBD1. CDR1 and CDR2 (germline): SGHTA, FQGNSA. This CDR3 comprises 13 residues. Unmatched junction bases numbered 2, after V lost 5 bases and J lost 2 bases. The CDR3 here is CASSRDRQETQYF. The CDR3, as DNA: TGTGCCAGCAGCCGGGACAGACAAGAGACCCAGTACTTC. Looking up the rest from reference TRBV7-2 and TRBJ2-5 gives the full variable domain: GAGVSQSPSNKVTEKGKDVELRCDPISGHTALYWYRQSLGQGLEFLIYFQGNSAPDKSGLPSDRFSAERTGGSVSTLTIQRTQQEDSAVYLCASSRDRQETQYFGPGTRLLVL.

In nucleotides, the CDR3 is TGTGCCAGCAGCTTAACTGGGGGGAGCACAGATACGCAGTATTTT. This codes for CASSLTGGSTDTQYF. J is TRBJ2-3 and V is TRBV7-3; D is possibly TRBD2 (6 bases). Trimming shortened V by 0 bases and J by 0 bases, and 7 bases separated the two germline ends. The length of the CDR3 is 15 residues. Germline CDR1 is SGHTA and CDR2 is FQGTGA.